The 18 T cell receptor beta chains presented below share a single source sample, sequenced in a study of blood T cell repertoires in COVID-19. Data came from immunoSEQ multiplex PCR; TCRdb stores just in-frame clones and leaves some out. The sample includes 250,000 or so clones, approximately 89% of them seen just once. The sample consisted of PBMCs or T cells enriched from blood (not recorded which). These receptors were obtained from a man aged 35 to 55 who had been exposed to COVID-19.

The chain is built from TRBV19 and TRBJ2-7, with TRBD1 matching 8 bases. Germline values: CDR1 LNHDA, CDR2 SQIVND (reference sequence). Trimming cost V 4 bases and J 0 bases; bases outside gene matches: 5. The CDR3 has 15 amino acids. CDR3 nucleotide sequence: TGTGCCAGTAGTAGGACAGGGCGAAGCTCCTACGAGCAGTACTTC. Translated: CASSRTGRSSYEQYF.

This chain connects TRBV28 to TRBJ2-1; D perhaps matches TRBD1 (6 bases). Germline V lookup: CDR1 MDHEN, CDR2 SYDVKM. Trimming left V 4 bases short and J 4 bases short, with 11 bases between. The CDR3 loop spans 14 amino acids. CDR3: CASSSLTGYNEQFF. In DNA, the CDR3 is TGTGCCAGCAGTTCCTTAACAGGGTACAATGAGCAGTTCTTC. Combining the CDR3 with reference TRBV28 and TRBJ2-1 gives the whole variable domain DVKVTQSSRYLVKRTGEKVFLECVQDMDHENMFWYRQDPGLGLRLIYFSYDVKMKEKGDIPEGYSVSREKKERFSLILESASTNQTSMYLCASSSLTGYNEQFFGPGTRLTVL.

The chain combines TRBV9 with TRBJ2-2, with a tentative D call TRBD1 (6 bases). The CDR3 loop spans 16 amino acids. Trimming took off 1 base at V and 6 bases at J, with 16 bases between the two ends. The germline V gene encodes CDR1 SGDLS and CDR2 YYNGEE. Written as DNA, the CDR3 is TGTGCCAGCAGCGTAAGACAGGCGAATTGGGCCGGGGAGCTGTTTTTT. Protein sequence: CASSVRQANWAGELFF. Full variable domain (outside the CDR3, taken from reference TRBV9 and TRBJ2-2): DSGVTQTPKHLITATGQRVTLRCSPRSGDLSVYWYQQSLDQGLQFLIQYYNGEERAKGNILERFSAQQFPDLHSELNLSSLELGDSALYFCASSVRQANWAGELFFGEGSRLTVL.

The rearrangement uses TRBV5-1 and TRBJ2-2; 10 bases map to TRBD2. Germline V gives CDR1 SGHRS, CDR2 YFSETQ. The CDR3 covers 17 residues. Trimming at V came to 0 bases and at J to 3 bases, leaving 5 bases not matched to a gene. The CDR3 sequence is CASSLVWLAGDTGELFF. Written as DNA, the CDR3 is TGCGCCAGCAGCTTGGTGTGGCTAGCGGGAGACACCGGGGAGCTGTTTTTT.

The J gene is TRBJ1-2, the V gene TRBV18; 7 nucleotides align to TRBD1. CDR1 and CDR2 (germline): KGHSH, LQKENI. V shed 0 bases, J shed 0 bases, and the junction held 1 base outside the gene matches. This CDR3 has 15 amino acids. The CDR3 here is CASSPPTGTNYGYTF. CDR3 in DNA: TGTGCCAGCTCACCACCGACAGGGACTAACTATGGCTACACCTTC.

CDR3 residues: CASSPGRGYEQYF. The CDR3 nucleotides are TGTGCCAGTAGTCCGGGTAGGGGCTACGAGCAGTACTTC. V and J are TRBV19 and TRBJ2-7, with TRBD1 as a possible D gene (5 bases). Germline V gives CDR1 LNHDA, CDR2 SQIVND (reference sequence). The ends were cut back, 5 bases at V and 3 bases at J, with 11 bases in the middle. This CDR3 has 13 amino acids.

The gene calls are TRBV28 and TRBJ1-6, with D perhaps TRBD1 (5 bases). Germline assignment: CDR1 MDHEN and CDR2 SYDVKM. This CDR3 region has 13 residues. The germline V and J ends were trimmed by 10 bases and 8 bases, with 15 bases remaining between them. The CDR3 region is CATCGGLHSPLHF. As DNA, the CDR3 is TGTGCCACCTGCGGGGGGTTGCATTCACCCCTCCACTTT.

This chain connects TRBV19 to TRBJ2-7; TRBD1 agrees at 8 bases. CDR1 and CDR2 from the germline V gene are LNHDA and SQIVND (reference sequence). This CDR3 region has 13 residues. V lost 8 bases and J lost 2; bases outside the gene matches: 5. Written as DNA, the CDR3 is TGTGCCAGTCAAGACAGGGGCGCCTACGAGCAGTACTTC. Protein product: CASQDRGAYEQYF.

The chain recombines TRBV7-9 with TRBJ1-2; no reliable D call. The V end lost 5 bases, the J end lost 6 bases, and 19 bases lay between the germline ends. Germline CDR1 reads SEHNR; CDR2 reads FQNEAQ (reference sequence). The CDR3 spans 15 residues. The CDR3 nucleotides are TGTGCCAGCAGCCCGGAGGGCGTGGGATGGAATGGCTACACCTTC. Its protein is CASSPEGVGWNGYTF.

V and J are TRBV4-1 and TRBJ2-1; 9 positions match TRBD1. The CDR3 covers 14 residues. Germline loops: CDR1 MGHRA, CDR2 YSYEKL. The V segment lost 3 bases and the J segment 8 bases; nucleotides outside the gene matches: 5. CDR3 DNA: TGCGCCAGCAGCCATATGGACAGGGGAGATGAGCAGTTCTTC. It encodes CASSHMDRGDEQFF.

The J gene is TRBJ2-7, the V gene TRBV5-1; the match to TRBD2 covers 7 bases. This CDR3 contains 15 residues. Germline assignment: CDR1 SGHRS and CDR2 YFSETQ. Trimming at V came to 2 bases and at J to 1 base, leaving 6 bases not matched to a gene. The CDR3: CASSFGSSGSYEQYF. DNA for the CDR3: TGCGCCAGCAGCTTTGGGTCTAGCGGATCCTACGAGCAGTACTTC.

The chain joins TRBV12-1 to TRBJ2-3; TRBD2 is taken as the D call from the table, unchecked against the DNA. TRBV12-1 is classified as a pseudogene. There are 20 residues in the CDR3. In DNA form, the CDR3 reads TGTGCCAGCAGCTTGGGGGGACTAGCGGGAGACCCCATCATCACAGATACGCAGTATTTT. This encodes CASSLGGLAGDPIITDTQYF.

The V and J genes are TRBV23-1 and TRBJ1-1, with 8 bases lining up with TRBD1. TRBV23-1 is classed as an ORF, of uncertain function. Trimming cost V 0 bases and J 3 bases; bases outside gene matches: 12. The CDR3 length is 18 residues. The DNA for the CDR3 is TGCGCCAGCAGTCAATCGAGAACAGGGGGAGGTCTTGACACTGAAGCTTTCTTT. Encoded protein: CASSQSRTGGGLDTEAFF.

J is TRBJ2-7 and V is TRBV23-1, with 9 bases that match TRBD2. TRBV23-1 is treated as an ORF (open reading frame) with a function not yet certain. CDR3 size: 15 residues. Germline trimming cut 2 bases from V and 2 bases from J; bases unmatched to any gene: 4. This CDR3 is CASSQPAGGAYEQYF. The DNA of the CDR3 is TGCGCCAGCAGTCAACCAGCGGGAGGTGCCTACGAGCAGTACTTC.

This rearrangement joins TRBV19 to TRBJ1-5, with TRBD1 matching over 8 bases. V shed 3 bases and J 2 bases; nucleotides not matched to a gene: 15. Germline CDR1 and CDR2: LNHDA and SQIVND (reference sequence). The CDR3 loop spans 19 amino acids. The CDR3 coding sequence is TGTGCCAGTAGTATTCCAAATTTCAGGGGGCGATTGCGCAATCAGCCCCAGCATTTT. Translation gives CASSIPNFRGRLRNQPQHF.

This clone is a singleton in its sample. The gene calls are TRBV15 and TRBJ2-2; TRBD1 matches at 8 bases. The CDR3 runs 15 residues. Per germline, CDR1 LNHNV and CDR2 YYDKDF (reference sequence). The junction had 4 bases not matched to a gene; V was cut back by 0 bases and J by 7 bases. CDR3 coding DNA: TGTGCCACCAGCAGAGATCCAGGGGGCGTCGGGGAGCTGTTTTTT. Translated, it gives CATSRDPGGVGELFF. Drawing the rest from reference TRBV15 and TRBJ2-2, the complete variable domain is DAMVIQNPRYQVTQFGKPVTLSCSQTLNHNVMYWYQQKSSQAPKLLFHYYDKDFNNEADTPDNFQSRRPNTSFCFLDIRSPGLGDTAMYLCATSRDPGGVGELFFGEGSRLTVL.

J is TRBJ2-1 and V is TRBV28; D might be TRBD2 (6 bases). Germline CDR1 MDHEN, CDR2 SYDVKM. Trimming removed 6 bases from V and 8 bases from J, with 11 bases in between. The CDR3 has 12 amino acids. CDR3 sequence reads: CASSNSGDEQFF. In DNA form, the CDR3 reads TGTGCCAGCAGCAATAGCGGAGATGAGCAGTTCTTC.

This clone was picked up one time. The chain uses TRBV28 and TRBJ1-5, with TRBD1 matching 8 bases. The V segment lost 6 bases and the J segment 1 base; nucleotides outside the gene matches: 5. CDR1 MDHEN and CDR2 SYDVKM come from the germline V gene. The CDR3 runs 15 residues. CDR3 DNA sequence: TGTGCCAGCAGAGAGACAGGGGCCAGCAATCAGCCCCAGCATTTT. Residues: CASRETGASNQPQHF.